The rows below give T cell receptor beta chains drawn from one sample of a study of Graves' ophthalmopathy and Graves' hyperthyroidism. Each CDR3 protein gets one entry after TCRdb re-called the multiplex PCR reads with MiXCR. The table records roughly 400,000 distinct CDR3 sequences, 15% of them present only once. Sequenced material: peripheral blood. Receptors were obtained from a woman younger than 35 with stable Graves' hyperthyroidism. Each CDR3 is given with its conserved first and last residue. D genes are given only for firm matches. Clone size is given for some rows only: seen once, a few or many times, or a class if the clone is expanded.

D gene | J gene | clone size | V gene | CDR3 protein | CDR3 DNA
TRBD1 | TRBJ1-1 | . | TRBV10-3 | CASSESTGVGGQAFF | TGTGCCAGCAGTGAGTCGACAGGGGTCGGCGGCCAAGCTTTCTTT
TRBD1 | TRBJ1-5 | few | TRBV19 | CASTGTGTQPQHF | TGTGCCAGTACAGGGACAGGAACTCAGCCCCAGCATTTT
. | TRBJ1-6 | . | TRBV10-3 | CAISVLQVAGDNSPLHF | TGTGCCATCAGTGTCCTCCAGGTAGCGGGGGATAATTCACCCCTCCACTTT
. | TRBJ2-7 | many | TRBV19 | CASSMQQAYEQYF | TGTGCCAGTAGTATGCAACAGGCCTACGAGCAGTACTTC
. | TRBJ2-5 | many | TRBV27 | CASSTPGGETQYF | TGTGCCAGCAGTACGCCCGGGGGAGAGACCCAGTACTTC
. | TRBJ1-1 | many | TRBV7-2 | CASSLEGISKAFF | TGTGCCAGCAGCTTAGAAGGGATATCTAAAGCTTTCTTT
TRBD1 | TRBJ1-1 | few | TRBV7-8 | CASSHRQGEAFF | TGTGCCAGCAGCCATCGACAGGGTGAAGCTTTCTTT
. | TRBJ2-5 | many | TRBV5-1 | CASSPLGEGETQYF | TGCGCCAGCAGCCCACTCGGGGAAGGTGAGACCCAGTACTTC
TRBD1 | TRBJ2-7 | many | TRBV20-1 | CSAAGVTGVGSEQYF | TGCAGTGCTGCTGGGGTAACAGGGGTCGGAAGCGAGCAGTACTTC
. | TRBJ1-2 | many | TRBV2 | CASSVGPYYGYTF | TGTGCCAGCAGTGTGGGGCCCTACTATGGCTACACCTTC
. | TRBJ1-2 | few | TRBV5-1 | CASSFFVSYGHTF | TGCGCCAGCAGCTTCTTCGTTAGCTATGGCCACACCTTC
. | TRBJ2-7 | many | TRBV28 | CASSLSRATYEQYF | TGTGCCAGCAGTTTATCAAGAGCGACCTACGAGCAGTACTTC
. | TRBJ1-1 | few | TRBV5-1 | CASSPMTVGLMNTEAFF | TGCGCCAGCAGCCCAATGACGGTAGGGCTCATGAACACTGAAGCTTTCTTT
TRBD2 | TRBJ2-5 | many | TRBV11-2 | CASSSLGLAGGQATQYF | TGTGCCAGCAGCTCTCTGGGACTAGCGGGGGGGCAGGCGACCCAGTACTTC
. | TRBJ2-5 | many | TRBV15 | CATSRQAGAETQYF | TGTGCCACCAGCAGGCAGGCGGGGGCTGAGACCCAGTACTTC
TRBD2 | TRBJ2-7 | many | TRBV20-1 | CSARRVGPGLHETEQYF | TGCAGTGCTAGGAGGGTAGGGCCGGGACTACACGAAACTGAGCAGTACTTC
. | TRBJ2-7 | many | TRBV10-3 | CAISGRDGSYEQYF | TGTGCCATCAGTGGGCGGGATGGGAGCTACGAGCAGTACTTC